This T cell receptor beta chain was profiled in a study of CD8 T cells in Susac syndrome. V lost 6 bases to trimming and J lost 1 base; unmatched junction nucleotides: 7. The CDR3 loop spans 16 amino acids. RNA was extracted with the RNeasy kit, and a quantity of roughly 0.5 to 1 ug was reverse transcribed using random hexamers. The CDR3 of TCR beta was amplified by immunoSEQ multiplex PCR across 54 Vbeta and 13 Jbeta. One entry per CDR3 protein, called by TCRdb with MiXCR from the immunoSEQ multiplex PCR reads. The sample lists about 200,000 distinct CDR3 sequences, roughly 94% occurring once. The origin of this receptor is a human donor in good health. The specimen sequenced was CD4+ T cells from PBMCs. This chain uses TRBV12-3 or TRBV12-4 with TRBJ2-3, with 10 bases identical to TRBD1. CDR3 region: CASSLVGQGGTDTQYF. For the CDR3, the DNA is TGTGCCAGCAGCCTGGTCGGACAGGGGGGCACAGATACGCAGTATTTT.